The rows below give T cell receptor beta chains drawn from one sample of a study of blood T cell repertoires in COVID-19. Some clones are missing from TCRdb's copy, which holds only in-frame ones; the method was immunoSEQ multiplex PCR. The sample consists of hundreds of thousands of clones, about 80% of them appearing once. Sample: PBMCs or T cells enriched from blood (not recorded which). Every receptor here comes from a middle-aged woman who had been exposed to COVID-19. The CDR3 runs from the conserved cysteine through the conserved F or W. Fields, in order: V gene, clone size, D gene, J gene, CDR3 DNA, CDR3 protein. A D gene is named only where the DNA matches it firmly. Not every row has a clone size; where given, it reads once, few, many or a size class.

TRBV30	few	NA	TRBJ1-1	TGTGCCTGGAGCCACCGAGGCGCTGAAGCTTTCTTT	CAWSHRGAEAFF
TRBV18	NA	NA	TRBJ1-2	TGTGCCAGCTCACCAACTGAGCAGGGTCTTTCTGGCTACACCTTC	CASSPTEQGLSGYTF
TRBV19	NA	TRBD1	TRBJ2-1	TGTGCCAGTAGTAGGGCGACAGGGGTGTCCTACAATGAGCAGTTCTTC	CASSRATGVSYNEQFF
TRBV2	NA	TRBD2	TRBJ2-2	TGTGCCAGCAGTGAGACTAGCTTAATCGCCCACCCGAACACCGGGGAGCTGTTTTTT	CASSETSLIAHPNTGELFF
TRBV9	once	TRBD1	TRBJ1-4	TGTGCCAGCAGCTCCAGGGGGGTTCGGGATGAAAAACTGTTTTTT	CASSSRGVRDEKLFF
TRBV7-8	NA	TRBD1	TRBJ1-5	TGTGCCAGCAGCTTACGGGACAGCCTATATAGCAATCAGCCCCAGCATTTT	CASSLRDSLYSNQPQHF
TRBV7-9	NA	NA	TRBJ2-7	TGTGCCAGCAGCTTAGCGGGGACTCGGGGCGTAGTCTCCTACGAGCAGTACTTC	CASSLAGTRGVVSYEQYF
TRBV4-2	few	NA	TRBJ2-6	TGTGCCAGCAGCCAAGACCAGGGGTCTGGGGCCAACGTCCTGACTTTC	CASSQDQGSGANVLTF
TRBV7-2	NA	TRBD2	TRBJ2-2	TGTGCCAGCAGCTCCAAAGCCGGGGGGTACACCGGGGAGCTGTTTTTT	CASSSKAGGYTGELFF
TRBV4-2	once	TRBD1	TRBJ2-7	TGTGCCAGCAGCCCTTCGGACAGGGGGTATACCTACGAGCAGTACTTC	CASSPSDRGYTYEQYF
TRBV27	NA	NA	TRBJ2-2	TGTGCCAGCAGTTTATTACCGGGGGTTCCGAACACCGGGGAGCTGTTTTTT	CASSLLPGVPNTGELFF
TRBV7-8	few	NA	TRBJ1-6	TGTGCCAGCAGCCCCCGGATGGGAGGGAATATCCACTTT	CASSPRMGGNIHF
TRBV6-5	NA	TRBD1	TRBJ1-3	TGTGCCAGCAGCAGGGACAGGTTCTCTGGAAACACCATATATTTT	CASSRDRFSGNTIYF
TRBV5-1	NA	NA	TRBJ2-7	TGCGCCAGCAACTGGGGGGACTCCTACGAGCAGTACTTC	CASNWGDSYEQYF
TRBV19	NA	TRBD1	TRBJ1-5	TGTGCCAGTAGTGGACAGGGGGCTTTTCGTCAGCCCCAGCATTTT	CASSGQGAFRQPQHF
TRBV2	NA	TRBD1	TRBJ2-5	TGTGCCGTCCTAGGTATCAGGACAGGGCAATACCACCCAAACCCCCAAGAGACCCAGTACTTC	CAVLGIRTGQYHPNPQETQYF
TRBV4-2	NA	TRBD1	TRBJ1-1	TGTGCCAGCAGCCAAGACGGGACAGGGAACACTGAAGCTTTCTTT	CASSQDGTGNTEAFF
TRBV5-1	once	NA	TRBJ1-1	TGCGCCAGCAGCCCGAGGACGGGAAACACTGAAGCTTTCTTT	CASSPRTGNTEAFF
TRBV6-1	few	TRBD1	TRBJ2-7	TGTGCCAGCAGTGAAATAGAGGACAGGGCTTCCTACGAGCAGTACTTC	CASSEIEDRASYEQYF
TRBV5-1	NA	TRBD1	TRBJ2-4	TGCGCCAGCAGCCTCCAGGGGGCTGGCAAAAACATTCAGTACTTC	CASSLQGAGKNIQYF
TRBV10-3	NA	NA	TRBJ1-1	TGTGCCATCAGATCCGTACAGGCTTTTGGGAACACTGAAGCTTTCTTT	CAIRSVQAFGNTEAFF
TRBV9	NA	TRBD1	TRBJ2-5	TGTGCCAGCAGCGCGACAGGGTGGCCCCAAGAGACCCAGTACTTC	CASSATGWPQETQYF
TRBV18	NA	TRBD1	TRBJ2-3	TGTGCCAGCTCGAGGGGGCAGAGCACAGATACGCAGTATTTT	CASSRGQSTDTQYF
TRBV10-1	NA	NA	TRBJ1-6	TGCGCCAAAGGGGGGGGAGGCTCCTATAATTCACCCCTCCACTTT	CAKGGGGSYNSPLHF
TRBV28	once	NA	TRBJ2-5	TGTGCCAGCAGTTTAAGGCAGGGGGGTAGAGAGACCCAGTACTTC	CASSLRQGGRETQYF
TRBV12-3/TRBV12-4	few	NA	TRBJ1-2	TGTGCCAGCAGTTTAGTCGGGGGCTATGGCTACACCTTC	CASSLVGGYGYTF
TRBV28	NA	TRBD1	TRBJ1-2	TGTGCCAGCAGTGGGACAGGGGGAGGCTACACCTTC	CASSGTGGGYTF
TRBV12-3/TRBV12-4	NA	TRBD1	TRBJ2-7	TGTGCCAGCAGGGGGGACAGAGCCTACGAGCAGTACTTC	CASRGDRAYEQYF
TRBV3-1/TRBV3-2	many	TRBD1	TRBJ1-4	TGTGCCAGCAGCCAAGTGCAGGGGGCTAGTGAAAAACTGTTTTTT	CASSQVQGASEKLFF
TRBV2	NA	NA	TRBJ2-6	TGTGCCAGCAGGCGGGACTCCAACTCTGGGGCCAACGTCCTGACTTTC	CASRRDSNSGANVLTF
TRBV5-1	NA	TRBD2	TRBJ2-3	TGCGCCAGCAGCTTGGGACTAGCGGGGGGCACCACAGATACGCAGTATTTT	CASSLGLAGGTTDTQYF
TRBV15	few	TRBD1	TRBJ1-5	TGTGCCACCAGCAGAGCCGACAGGGTGGACCAGCCCCAGCATTTT	CATSRADRVDQPQHF
TRBV5-1	NA	TRBD1	TRBJ1-1	TGCGCCAGCAGCCCCCGGACAGGGAGGGACACTGAAGCTTTCTTT	CASSPRTGRDTEAFF
TRBV5-1	NA	TRBD1	TRBJ2-2	TGCGCCAGCAGCGGGACAGGGCAGACCGGGGAGCTGTTTTTT	CASSGTGQTGELFF
TRBV5-6	NA	TRBD1	TRBJ2-3	TGTGCCAGCAGCCGAGGGACAGGAAAAAGGTATTTT	CASSRGTGKRYF
TRBV5-6	NA	NA	TRBJ2-2	TGTGCCAGCCTTCAGGGTAGTTCGAGGACCGGGGAGCTGTTTTTT	CASLQGSSRTGELFF
TRBV3-1/TRBV3-2	few	TRBD1	TRBJ1-1	TGTGCCAGCAGCCATCAGGGGGCTACTGAAGCTTTCTTT	CASSHQGATEAFF
TRBV7-9	NA	NA	TRBJ2-7	TGTGCCAGCAGCTTAGGAAGCGTGCAGACCGAGTACTTC	CASSLGSVQTEYF
TRBV21-1	NA	NA	TRBJ2-3	TGTGCCAGCAGCCTCCCCCGGGATCACCGCACCCCTAGCACAGATACGCAGTATTTT	CASSLPRDHRTPSTDTQYF
TRBV7-3	NA	TRBD1	TRBJ1-2	TGTGCCAGCAGCGGACAGGGAAATTATGGCTACACCTTC	CASSGQGNYGYTF
TRBV9	NA	TRBD2	TRBJ2-1	TGTGCCAGCAGCGTAGGTTCAGCGGGGGGCCGCAATGAGCAGTTCTTC	CASSVGSAGGRNEQFF
TRBV19	NA	TRBD2	TRBJ2-3	TGTGCCAGTAGGGGACTAGCGGGTCTTCCGACGGATACGCAGTATTTT	CASRGLAGLPTDTQYF
TRBV7-9	NA	NA	TRBJ1-1	TGTGCCAGCAGCTTAGAGCCGGACACTGAAGCTTTCTTT	CASSLEPDTEAFF
TRBV28	once	TRBD1	TRBJ1-4	TGTGCCAGCAGCCTGGGGGGACAGAAACTGTTTTTT	CASSLGGQKLFF
TRBV7-9	NA	NA	TRBJ2-3	TGTGCCAGCAGCCCCAAGCGGAGAGAGACAGATACGCAGTATTTT	CASSPKRRETDTQYF
TRBV19	once	NA	TRBJ1-5	TGTGCCAGTAGTTCCCGATTCCCCGGGAGCCCCAATCAGCCCCAGCATTTT	CASSSRFPGSPNQPQHF
TRBV28	NA	TRBD1	TRBJ2-2	TGTGCCAGCGTGGGGGGGACAGGGTGGTCCGGGGAGCTGTTTTTT	CASVGGTGWSGELFF